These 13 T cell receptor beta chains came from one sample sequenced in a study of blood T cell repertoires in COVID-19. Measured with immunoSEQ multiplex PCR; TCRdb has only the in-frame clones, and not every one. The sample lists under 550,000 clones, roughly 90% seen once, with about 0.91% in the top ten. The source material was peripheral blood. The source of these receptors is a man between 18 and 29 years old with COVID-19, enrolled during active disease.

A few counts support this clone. CDR3 coding DNA: TGTGCCAGCAGCAAAGGGGGGCATGAGCAGTTCTTC. It yields the protein CASSKGGHEQFF. The chain is built from TRBV14 and TRBJ2-1, with D possibly called TRBD1 or TRBD2 (6 bases each). Trimming took off 5 bases at V and 8 bases at J, with 10 bases between the two ends. This CDR3 comprises 12 residues. From germline, CDR1 is SGHDN and CDR2 FVKESK.

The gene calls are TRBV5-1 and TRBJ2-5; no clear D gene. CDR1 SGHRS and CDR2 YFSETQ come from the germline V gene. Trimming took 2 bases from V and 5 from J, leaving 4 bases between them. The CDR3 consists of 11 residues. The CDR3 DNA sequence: TGCGCCAGCAGCTTACAGGAGACCCAGTACTTC. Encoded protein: CASSLQETQYF.

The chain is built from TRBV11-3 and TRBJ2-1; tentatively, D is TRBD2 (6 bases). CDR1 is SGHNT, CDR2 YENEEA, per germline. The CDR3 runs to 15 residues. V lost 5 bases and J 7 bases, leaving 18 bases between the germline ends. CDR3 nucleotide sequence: TGTGCCAGCAGCCCCGTTCGGGTAGCGGTAAATGAGCAGTTCTTC. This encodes CASSPVRVAVNEQFF. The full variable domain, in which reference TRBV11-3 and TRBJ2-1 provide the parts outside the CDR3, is EAGVVQSPRYKIIEKKQPVAFWCNPISGHNTLYWYLQNLGQGPELLIRYENEEAVDDSQLPKDRFSAERLKGVDSTLKIQPAELGDSAVYLCASSPVRVAVNEQFFGPGTRLTVL.

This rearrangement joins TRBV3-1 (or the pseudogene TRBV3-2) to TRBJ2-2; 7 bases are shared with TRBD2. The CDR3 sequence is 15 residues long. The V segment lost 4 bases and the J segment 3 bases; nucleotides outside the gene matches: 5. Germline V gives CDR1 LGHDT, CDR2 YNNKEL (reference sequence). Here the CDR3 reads CASSLAGVDTGELFF. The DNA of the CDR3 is TGTGCCAGCAGCCTTGCGGGAGTAGACACCGGGGAGCTGTTTTTT.

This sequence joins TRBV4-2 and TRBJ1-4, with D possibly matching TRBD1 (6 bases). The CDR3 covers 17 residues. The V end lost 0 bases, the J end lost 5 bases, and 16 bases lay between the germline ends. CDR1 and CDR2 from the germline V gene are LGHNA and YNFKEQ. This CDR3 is CASSQEEGEGVNEKLFF. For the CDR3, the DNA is TGTGCCAGCAGCCAAGAAGAGGGGGAGGGGGTGAATGAAAAACTGTTTTTT.

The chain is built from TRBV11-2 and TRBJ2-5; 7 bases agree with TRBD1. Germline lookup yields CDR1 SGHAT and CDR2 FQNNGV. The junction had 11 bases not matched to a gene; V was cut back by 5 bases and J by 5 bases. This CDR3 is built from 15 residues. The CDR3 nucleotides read TGTGCCAGCAGCAGGGGGCGGAGTCGAAGGGAGACCCAGTACTTC. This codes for CASSRGRSRRETQYF.

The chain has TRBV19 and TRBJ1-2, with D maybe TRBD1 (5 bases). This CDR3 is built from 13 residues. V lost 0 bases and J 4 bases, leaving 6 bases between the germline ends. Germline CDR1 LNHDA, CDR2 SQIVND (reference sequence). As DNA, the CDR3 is TGTGCCAGTAGTATAGACAGGGTCTATGGCTACACCTTC. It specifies CASSIDRVYGYTF.

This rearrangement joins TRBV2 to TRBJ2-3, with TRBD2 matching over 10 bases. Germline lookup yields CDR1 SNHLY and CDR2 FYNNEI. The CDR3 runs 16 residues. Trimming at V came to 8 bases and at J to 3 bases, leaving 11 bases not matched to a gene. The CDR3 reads CASFYTGTSVTDTQYF. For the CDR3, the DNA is TGTGCCAGCTTTTACACCGGGACTAGCGTAACAGATACGCAGTATTTT.

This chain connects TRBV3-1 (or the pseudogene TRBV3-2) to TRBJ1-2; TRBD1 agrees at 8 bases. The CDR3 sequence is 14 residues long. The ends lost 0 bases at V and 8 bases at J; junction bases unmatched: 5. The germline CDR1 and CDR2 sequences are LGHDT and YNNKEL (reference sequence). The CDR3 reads CASSQDTGGRGYTF. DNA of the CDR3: TGTGCCAGCAGCCAAGATACAGGGGGTAGAGGCTACACCTTC.

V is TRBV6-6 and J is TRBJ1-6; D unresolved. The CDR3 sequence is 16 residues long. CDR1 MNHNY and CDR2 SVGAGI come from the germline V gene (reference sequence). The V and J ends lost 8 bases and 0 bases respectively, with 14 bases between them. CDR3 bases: TGTGCCAGCTCTACAGACGAAAGCTCCTATAATTCACCCCTCCACTTT. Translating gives CASSTDESSYNSPLHF.

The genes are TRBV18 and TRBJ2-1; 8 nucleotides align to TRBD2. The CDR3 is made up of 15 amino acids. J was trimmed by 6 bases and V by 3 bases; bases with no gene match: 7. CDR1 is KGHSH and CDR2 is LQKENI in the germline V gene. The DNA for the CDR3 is TGTGCCAGCTCACCTGGGGCGGGAGGCGCCAATGAGCAGTTCTTC. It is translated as CASSPGAGGANEQFF.

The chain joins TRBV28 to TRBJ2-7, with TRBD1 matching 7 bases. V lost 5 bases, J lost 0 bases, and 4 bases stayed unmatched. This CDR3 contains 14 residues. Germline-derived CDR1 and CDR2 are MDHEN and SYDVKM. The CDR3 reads CASSRGQNSYEQYF. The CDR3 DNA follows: TGTGCCAGCAGTCGGGGACAGAACTCCTACGAGCAGTACTTC. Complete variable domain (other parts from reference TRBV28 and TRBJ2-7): DVKVTQSSRYLVKRTGEKVFLECVQDMDHENMFWYRQDPGLGLRLIYFSYDVKMKEKGDIPEGYSVSREKKERFSLILESASTNQTSMYLCASSRGQNSYEQYFGPGTRLTVT.

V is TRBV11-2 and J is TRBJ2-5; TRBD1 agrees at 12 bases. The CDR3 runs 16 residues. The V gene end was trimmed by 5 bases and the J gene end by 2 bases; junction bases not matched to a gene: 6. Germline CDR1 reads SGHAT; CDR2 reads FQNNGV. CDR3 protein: CASSRRDRGRQETQYF. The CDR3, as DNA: TGTGCCAGCAGCCGAAGGGACAGGGGGCGGCAAGAGACCCAGTACTTC.